One and the same sample provided the 9 T cell receptor beta chains below, sequenced in a study of metastatic and nonmetastatic thyroid tumors. Before thyroid surgery, none of the patients had received any treatment. TCRdb re-clonotyped the PCR reads via MiXCR. In the table there are 64,000 or so clones, about a sixth of which are singletons. The source material was blood. The origin of the receptors is a male donor with papillary thyroid cancer or a benign thyroid nodule (not recorded which). Some clones in this sample may be carry-over from other donors' samples.

At least ten counts were recorded for this clone. The J gene is TRBJ2-2, the V gene TRBV9; possible D gene TRBD2, 6 bases. V dropped 3 bases and J dropped 0 bases, with 9 bases sitting between them. There are 15 residues in the CDR3. The germline gives CDR1 SGDLS, CDR2 YYNGEE. CDR3 residues: CASSAGLANTGELFF. DNA for the CDR3: TGTGCCAGCAGCGCGGGACTCGCGAACACCGGGGAGCTGTTTTTT.

The V call is TRBV3-1, the J call TRBJ2-7; D is unresolved. The CDR3 runs 15 residues. Trimming shortened V by 1 base and J by 1 base, and 11 bases separated the two germline ends. Germline V lookup: CDR1 LGHDT, CDR2 YNNKEL (reference sequence). This CDR3 reads CASSQGLRPSYEQYF. CDR3 in DNA: TGTGCCAGCAGCCAAGGGCTCAGGCCGTCCTACGAGCAGTACTTC.

This clone has more than one count but fewer than ten. The chain has TRBV5-1 and TRBJ2-4; tentatively, D is TRBD1 (6 bases). Trimming took 2 bases from V and 0 from J, leaving 18 bases between them. The CDR3 is 18 residues long. Looked up from germline, CDR1 is SGHRS and CDR2 is YFSETQ. The CDR3 DNA reads as TGCGCCAGCAGCTTCCTCGGACAGAGAAACCAAGCCAAAAACATTCAGTACTTC. This codes for CASSFLGQRNQAKNIQYF.

As regards this clone: A much larger clone differs by one base, so this may be a read error. The chain is built from TRBV7-9 and TRBJ2-5, with TRBD2 identical over 13 bases. J lost 6 bases, V lost 5 bases, and 12 bases had no gene match. The CDR3 length is 17 residues. Per germline, CDR1 SEHNR and CDR2 FQNEAQ (reference sequence). CDR3 in amino acids: CASSPLGTSGAFQTQYF. CDR3 nucleotides: TGTGCCAGCAGCCCATTAGGGACTAGCGGGGCTTTTCAGACCCAGTACTTC.

Concerning this clone: One junction end does not reproduce the germline sequence, and a read error may be involved. V usage is TRBV12-3 or TRBV12-4 and J usage is TRBJ1-2, with 8 bases aligning to TRBD1. This CDR3 is built from 13 residues. CDR3 amino acids: CATSPPDRGGYTF. CDR3 nucleotides: TGTGCCACCAGTCCCCCCGACAGGGGTGGCTACACCTTC.

V is TRBV5-1 and J is TRBJ2-1; no firm D call. Germline V CDR1 and CDR2: SGHRS, YFSETQ. The V and J ends lost 2 bases and 7 bases respectively, with 13 bases between them. The CDR3 sequence is 14 residues long. In DNA form, the CDR3 reads TGCGCCAGCAGCTTTAGGGCAAATGTGAATGAGCAGTTCTTC. Its translation: CASSFRANVNEQFF.

This clone showed up many times. The V call is TRBV12-3 or TRBV12-4, the J call TRBJ2-3, with 9 nucleotides matching TRBD2. CDR3 length equals 16 residues. J was trimmed by 4 bases and V by 7 bases; bases with no gene match: 12. DNA for the CDR3: TGTGCCAGCACCCAGGCGGGCGGGAGGGTTGCAGATACGCAGTATTTT. Protein product: CASTQAGGRVADTQYF.

This clone has ten or more counts. The sample has other DNA sequences that encode this CDR3 too. The CDR3 DNA sequence: TGCAGTGCTGACCGGGAGGCCGGGTCTACAGATACGCAGTATTTT. Translating gives CSADREAGSTDTQYF. The chain combines TRBV20-1 with TRBJ2-3; 7 bases are a match to TRBD2. V was clipped by 5 bases and J by 3 bases; unmatched bases: 11. The V gene's germline CDR1 is DFQATT and CDR2 SNEGSKA (reference sequence). This CDR3 region has 15 residues.

This clone is classed as medium-sized. The rearrangement joins TRBV6-2 or TRBV6-3 to TRBJ2-7; a weak D match, TRBD1 (5 bases). CDR1 MNHEY and CDR2 SVGEGT come from the germline V gene. Deletions cut 5 bases from V and 7 bases from J, with 12 bases between. The CDR3 sequence is 12 residues long. This CDR3 is CASSQVGAEQYV. The CDR3 nucleotides are TGTGCCAGCAGTCAGGTAGGGGCTGAGCAGTACGTC.